Below, one T cell receptor beta chain is given with its context. Its matching antigen is unknown. Here immunoSEQ multiplex PCR was the method, and the copy in TCRdb shows in-frame clones only, minus some. The sample shows fewer than 150,000 clones, more than 75% of them seen only once. The germline V gene has CDR1 LGHDT and CDR2 YNNKEL (reference sequence). There are 15 residues in the CDR3. V was cut by 1 base and J by 4 bases, with 13 bases left in between. The data were obtained in a study of T cell responses to AZD1222 COVID-19 vaccine. Study observations and caveats: Spike-specific TCRs gained breadth and depth after people received two AZD1222 doses. Nearly half of spike-specific TCRs reportedly go after variant regions that carry no mutations.

The chain carries TRBV3-1 (or the pseudogene TRBV3-2) and TRBJ1-2; no clear D gene. The specimen comprised peripheral blood, sampled on day 0 of AZD1222 vaccination. This clonotype was sampled from an adult in good health. The CDR3 nucleotides are TGTGCCAGCAGCCAAGCGAGAGCAGAGGCCTATGGCTACACCTTC. It codes for CASSQARAEAYGYTF.